This T cell receptor beta chain is drawn from a study of shared T cell receptors in the human thymus. This table comes from immunoSEQ multiplex PCR, and its TCRdb copy is limited to in-frame clones, with some not included. The repertoire holds 450,000 to 650,000 clones, with more than 75% as singletons. The CDR3 is 13 amino acids. Germline-derived CDR1 and CDR2 are SGHTA and FQGNSA. V was clipped by 7 bases and J by 8 bases, with 14 bases between them. This sample also belongs to another study, concerning human thymus T cells. That paper states: The thymus was resected at corrective cardiac surgery. Thymic and blood repertoires appeared to display a bias in their usage of V and J genes. In unrelated individuals, thymic repertoires overlapped highly, according to related research.

V usage is TRBV7-2 and J usage is TRBJ2-2; maybe TRBD2 (6 bases). This clonotype originated in a boy less than two years old with a congenital heart defect. Sequenced input: thymocytes. In nucleotides, the CDR3 is TGTGCCAGCAACCTCGGGACTTTAGGGGAGCTGTTTTTT. It translates to CASNLGTLGELFF.